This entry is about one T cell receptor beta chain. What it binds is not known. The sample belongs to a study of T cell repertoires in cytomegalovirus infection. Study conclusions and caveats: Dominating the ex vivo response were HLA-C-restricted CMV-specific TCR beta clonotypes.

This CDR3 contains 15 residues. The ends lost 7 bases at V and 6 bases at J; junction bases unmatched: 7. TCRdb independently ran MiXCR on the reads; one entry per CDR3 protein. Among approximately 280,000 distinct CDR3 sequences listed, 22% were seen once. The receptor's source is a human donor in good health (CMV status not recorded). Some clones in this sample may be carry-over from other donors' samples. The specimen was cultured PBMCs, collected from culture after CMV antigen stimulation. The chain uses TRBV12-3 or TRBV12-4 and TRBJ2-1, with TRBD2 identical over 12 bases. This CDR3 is CASIPLAGGGNEQFF. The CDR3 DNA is TGTGCCAGCATACCACTAGCGGGAGGCGGCAATGAGCAGTTCTTC.